Presented here are 3 T cell receptor beta chains from one specimen sequenced in a study of long-term antiretroviral therapy in people with HIV. Run at survey level, the immunoSEQ assay was version v3.0. The method was immunoSEQ multiplex PCR; TCRdb's version includes in-frame clones alone and lacks a portion of them. The sample consists of 13,000 to 15,000 clones, 65% to 80% of them appearing once. Sequenced material: unsorted PBMCs, taken 3.1 years after starting antiretroviral therapy. Receptors were obtained from a man in his forties with HIV.

The chain links TRBV25-1 to TRBJ1-2, with D possibly being TRBD1 (5 bases). Trimming removed 4 bases at V and 2 bases at J, with 5 bases between. Germline CDR1 MGHDK, CDR2 SYGVNS. The CDR3 covers 12 residues. The CDR3 nucleotides read TGTGCCAGCAGTGGGGGGAACTATGGCTACACCTTC. As protein: CASSGGNYGYTF.

The chain uses TRBV5-1 and TRBJ2-5; D is unclear. Trimming shortened V by 0 bases and J by 5 bases, and 2 bases separated the two germline ends. CDR1 is SGHRS, CDR2 YFSETQ, per germline. CDR3 size: 11 residues. CDR3 sequence: CASSLDETQYF. CDR3 DNA: TGCGCCAGCAGCTTGGATGAGACCCAGTACTTC.

This chain connects TRBV15 to TRBJ2-3; 9 nucleotides match TRBD2. J gave up 3 bases and V 0 bases, and 7 bases lay outside the gene matches. CDR1 and CDR2 from the germline V gene are LNHNV and YYDKDF (reference sequence). The CDR3 consists of 17 residues. CDR3 sequence: CATSRDMSGGRTDTQYF. The DNA of the CDR3 is TGTGCCACCAGCAGAGATATGAGCGGGGGGCGTACAGATACGCAGTATTTT.